This TCR beta chain was captured in a study of CD8 T cells in Susac syndrome. This CDR3 spans 15 amino acids. V was clipped by 3 bases and J by 0 bases, with 10 bases between them. Germline CDR1 is LGHDT and CDR2 is YNNKEL (reference sequence). cDNA came from around 0.5 to 1 ug RNA primed by random hexamers. TCR beta CDR3 was amplified by immunoSEQ multiplex PCR. This amplification extended across 54 Vbeta and 13 Jbeta segments. Using its own MiXCR run on the immunoSEQ multiplex PCR reads, TCRdb lists one record per CDR3 protein. The sample carries 200,000 to 250,000 distinct CDR3 sequences, 95% recorded once.

This chain joins TRBV3-1 and TRBJ2-3; no clear D gene. The clonotype was recovered from a human donor with multiple sclerosis. Sequences were obtained from CD4+ T cells from PBMCs. Here the CDR3 DNA reads TGTGCCAGCAGCCAGCGGACCTCGAGCACAGATACGCAGTATTTT. It yields the protein CASSQRTSSTDTQYF.